These T cell receptor beta chains were read from a single sample in a study of cytomegalovirus exposure and HLA in healthy donors. The table came from immunoSEQ multiplex PCR; TCRdb's copy has only in-frame clones and leaves some out. The sample consists of roughly 240,000 clones, around nine tenths of them appearing once. What was sequenced was PBMCs. The source is a young man in good health and CMV-seronegative. CDR3s include the opening cysteine and the closing phenylalanine or tryptophan. Fields, in order: CDR3 length, D gene, J gene, clone size, V gene, CDR3 DNA, CDR3 protein. D genes are given only for firm matches. For some rows the clone size is stated as once, few or many, or as a class when expanded; others skip it.

14,.,TRBJ2-5,.,TRBV2,TGTGCCAGCAGTGATAGAAAGGCAGGGGAGACCCAGTACTTC,CASSDRKAGETQYF
14,TRBD1,TRBJ2-3,.,TRBV5-1,TGCGCCAGCAGCTTGGCACAGGGGGGAAATACGCAGTATTTT,CASSLAQGGNTQYF
16,.,TRBJ1-5,.,TRBV7-2,TGTGCCAGCAGCTTATGGGGGGGCTATAGCAATCAGCCCCAGCATTTT,CASSLWGGYSNQPQHF
15,TRBD1,TRBJ2-1,.,TRBV6-5,TGTGCCAGCAGTTACTCGAAGGGACAGGGTAAAGAGCAGTTCTTC,CASSYSKGQGKEQFF
15,.,TRBJ2-3,.,TRBV28,TGTGCCAGCAGTCTTACAGGGACGGGCACAGATACGCAGTATTTT,CASSLTGTGTDTQYF
17,TRBD2,TRBJ2-7,.,TRBV7-9,TGTGCCAGCAGCTTAAAGACTAGCGGGTTTTTCCGATACGAGCAGTACTTC,CASSLKTSGFFRYEQYF
15,.,TRBJ1-2,.,TRBV11-2,TGTGCCAGCAGCCCGGGTGGTCGCGTCCACTATGGCTACACCTTC,CASSPGGRVHYGYTF
14,.,TRBJ1-2,.,TRBV4-3,TGCGCCAGCAGCCCGGCGGTTCTCAACTATGGCTACACCTTC,CASSPAVLNYGYTF
14,.,TRBJ2-5,.,TRBV29-1,TGCAGCGTAGCCGGGACTGGGCCTCAGAGGACCCAGTACTTC,CSVAGTGPQRTQYF
14,.,TRBJ2-5,.,TRBV5-1,TGCGCCAGCAGCTCCCCGACTGTCGAGGAGACCCAGTACTTC,CASSSPTVEETQYF
18,TRBD1,TRBJ1-4,once,TRBV18,TGTGCCAGCTCACCAGCGGTCGGGACAGACACAACTAATGAAAAACTGTTTTTT,CASSPAVGTDTTNEKLFF
15,TRBD1,TRBJ2-1,.,TRBV4-1,TGCGCCAGCAGCCAGGAAGACAGGGCTGCGAATGAGCAGTTCTTC,CASSQEDRAANEQFF
12,.,TRBJ1-2,once,TRBV30,TGTGCCTGGAGTGTACTTAGTCCTGGCTACACCTTC,CAWSVLSPGYTF
12,.,TRBJ1-5,.,TRBV30,TGTGCCTGGAGTGTAAGGAGTCAGCCCCAGCATTTT,CAWSVRSQPQHF
16,TRBD2,TRBJ2-1,once,TRBV18,TGTGCCAGCTCACCAAGCACGGGACTAGCTTTAAATGAGCAGTTCTTC,CASSPSTGLALNEQFF
21,TRBD1,TRBJ1-6,.,TRBV4-3,TGCGCCAGCAGCCAATTCCGGGTGGGGACAGGGGAGCTTAAAGGGAATTCACCCCTCCACTTT,CASSQFRVGTGELKGNSPLHF
15,.,TRBJ1-4,.,TRBV4-3,TGCGCCAGCAGCCCGACGCTCCCTTTGAGGGAAAAACTGTTTTTT,CASSPTLPLREKLFF
11,.,TRBJ1-1,.,TRBV29-1,TGCAGCGTCCAACCTGGGGGCGAAGCTTTCTTT,CSVQPGGEAFF
15,TRBD2,TRBJ2-3,.,TRBV27,TGTGCCAGCAGCTCACACGGGGGGATAGTAGATACGCAGTATTTT,CASSSHGGIVDTQYF
17,TRBD2,TRBJ2-2,.,TRBV11-2,TGTGCCAGCAGCTTTGCCGGACTAGCGGGGGACACCGGGGAGCTGTTTTTT,CASSFAGLAGDTGELFF
14,.,TRBJ2-7,.,TRBV19,TGTGCCAGTAGCCCTGCAGTTTCCTCCTACGAGCAGTACTTC,CASSPAVSSYEQYF
15,.,TRBJ2-7,.,TRBV5-4,TGTGCCAGCAGCCCGGAAGGGGGAAGGTCCTACGAGCAGTACTTC,CASSPEGGRSYEQYF
15,.,TRBJ2-1,.,TRBV28,TGTGCCAGCAGTTTATTTCAGTCCTCCTACAATGAGCAGTTCTTC,CASSLFQSSYNEQFF
15,TRBD1,TRBJ2-3,.,TRBV4-3,TGCGCCAGCAGCCAAGATCAACAGGGGGCAGGGACGCAGTATTTT,CASSQDQQGAGTQYF
15,.,TRBJ2-5,.,TRBV7-9,TGTGCCAGCAGCTTAGGGCAGACACGCCAAGAGACCCAGTACTTC,CASSLGQTRQETQYF
13,.,TRBJ2-7,once,TRBV18,TGTGCCAGCTCACCACCCGTTTCCTACGAGCAGTACTTC,CASSPPVSYEQYF
15,.,TRBJ1-4,.,TRBV7-9,TGTGCCAGCAGCTTAGACGGACAGTCTAATGAAAAACTGTTTTTT,CASSLDGQSNEKLFF
14,.,TRBJ1-5,.,TRBV5-1,TGCGCCAGCAGCTTGGGTACAGGCAATCAGCCCCAGCATTTT,CASSLGTGNQPQHF
16,TRBD2,TRBJ2-1,few,TRBV9,TGTGCCAGCAGCTCCCGGACTAGCGGGGTTAGAAATGAGCAGTTCTTC,CASSSRTSGVRNEQFF
15,.,TRBJ2-7,.,TRBV9,TGTGCCAGCAGCGTAGCGGCCGGGTCACCCTACGAGCAGTACTTC,CASSVAAGSPYEQYF
14,.,TRBJ1-6,.,TRBV10-3,TGTGCCATCAGTGAGTCAGGGGCTCACTCACCCCTCCACTTT,CAISESGAHSPLHF
14,.,TRBJ1-1,.,TRBV6-1,TGTGCCAGCACACGTCCGGGACATAACACTGAAGCTTTCTTT,CASTRPGHNTEAFF
13,.,TRBJ2-2,.,TRBV28,TGTGCCAGCAGTTTACGGTACACCGGGGAGCTGTTTTTT,CASSLRYTGELFF
17,TRBD2,TRBJ2-3,.,TRBV27,TGTGCCAGCAGTTTACTAGACGGGGGGACTAGCACAGATACGCAGTATTTT,CASSLLDGGTSTDTQYF
16,TRBD1,TRBJ2-4,.,TRBV10-3,TGTGCCAGCAGTTACTCGGGGACAGGGGGTCAAAACATTCAGTACTTC,CASSYSGTGGQNIQYF
14,TRBD1,TRBJ1-2,few,TRBV29-1,TGCAGCGTTGAAGACCCCGGACAGGGCTACGGCTACACCTTC,CSVEDPGQGYGYTF
13,.,TRBJ2-7,.,TRBV6-6,TGTGCCAGCAGTACGACAGAGAAAGACGAGCAGTACTTC,CASSTTEKDEQYF
16,.,TRBJ2-1,.,TRBV11-2,TGTGCCAGCAGCCGGACGGTGGGGGGTACCCGCAATGAGCAGTTCTTC,CASSRTVGGTRNEQFF
12,.,TRBJ2-1,.,TRBV2,TGTGCCAGCAATAGAGGTTACAATGAGCAGTTCTTC,CASNRGYNEQFF
15,.,TRBJ1-1,.,TRBV7-9,TGTGCCAGCAGCCCCCGGACAGCAATGAACACTGAAGCTTTCTTT,CASSPRTAMNTEAFF
17,.,TRBJ2-1,.,TRBV5-1,TGCGCCAGCAGCCTCCGGGGGTTTGCGGATTCCTACAATGAGCAGTTCTTC,CASSLRGFADSYNEQFF
16,.,TRBJ2-2,.,TRBV4-1,TGCGCCAGCAGCCAGGTTGGCAGGGCGACCACCGGGGAGCTGTTTTTT,CASSQVGRATTGELFF
12,.,TRBJ2-3,.,TRBV27,TGTGCCAGCAGTTCCCCCCCGGGAGCGCAGTATTTT,CASSSPPGAQYF
16,.,TRBJ1-2,.,TRBV6-1,TGTGCCAGCAGTGAAGCCGTAGGGGCCCCCTACGATGGCTACACCTTC,CASSEAVGAPYDGYTF
14,.,TRBJ1-5,.,TRBV5-4,TGTGCCAGCAGCTCACAGGGAAGCAATCAGCCCCAGCATTTT,CASSSQGSNQPQHF
16,.,TRBJ2-7,.,TRBV11-2,TGTGCCAGCAGCTACGAAAGACTGCCCTCCCGTCACGAGCAGTACTTC,CASSYERLPSRHEQYF
15,.,TRBJ2-7,.,TRBV4-1,TGCGCCAGCAGCCTCTGGATGGGATACGGGGACGAGCAGTACTTC,CASSLWMGYGDEQYF
14,TRBD1,TRBJ1-2,.,TRBV7-3,TGTGCCAGCAGCTCCGGGACAGGTGACTATGGCTACACCTTC,CASSSGTGDYGYTF
16,TRBD1,TRBJ1-2,.,TRBV7-9,TGTGCCAGCAGCCCTGACAGGGGGCGAGCTAACTATGGCTACACCTTC,CASSPDRGRANYGYTF
12,.,TRBJ2-1,.,TRBV29-1,TGCAGCGTTGTTTACTCTCTAGATGAGCAGTTCTTC,CSVVYSLDEQFF
13,.,TRBJ1-4,once,TRBV2,TGTGCCAGCTTGTGGCAGATTAATGAAAAACTGTTTTTT,CASLWQINEKLFF
16,.,TRBJ2-3,once,TRBV9,TGTGCCAGCAGCACTCCAGGGAAGGATCCCACAGATACGCAGTATTTT,CASSTPGKDPTDTQYF
15,.,TRBJ1-2,.,TRBV6-4,TGTGCCAGCAGTGAAGCTAGTGCAGGGCGCCACGGCTACACCTTC,CASSEASAGRHGYTF
15,TRBD1,TRBJ2-7,.,TRBV2,TGTGCCAGCAGTGGGGCTGCAGGGGGCGTTACCCAGCAGTACTTC,CASSGAAGGVTQQYF